This TCR beta chain was found in a study of control samples from healthy donors and cancer patients. The table came from immunoSEQ multiplex PCR; TCRdb's copy has only in-frame clones and leaves some out. This table has tens of thousands of clones, approximately 90% appearing once. The CDR3 consists of 16 residues. Germline V gene lookup returns CDR1 MDHEN and CDR2 SYDVKM. J was trimmed by 10 bases and V by 8 bases; bases with no gene match: 18. The sample consisted of PBMCs. This clonotype was obtained from a man aged 55 to 70 with head and neck cancer. The J gene is TRBJ1-4, the V gene TRBV28; 8 positions match TRBD1. This CDR3 is CASGALLSDREVKLFF. The CDR3 DNA sequence: TGTGCCAGCGGAGCCTTATTATCGGACAGGGAAGTAAAACTGTTTTTT.